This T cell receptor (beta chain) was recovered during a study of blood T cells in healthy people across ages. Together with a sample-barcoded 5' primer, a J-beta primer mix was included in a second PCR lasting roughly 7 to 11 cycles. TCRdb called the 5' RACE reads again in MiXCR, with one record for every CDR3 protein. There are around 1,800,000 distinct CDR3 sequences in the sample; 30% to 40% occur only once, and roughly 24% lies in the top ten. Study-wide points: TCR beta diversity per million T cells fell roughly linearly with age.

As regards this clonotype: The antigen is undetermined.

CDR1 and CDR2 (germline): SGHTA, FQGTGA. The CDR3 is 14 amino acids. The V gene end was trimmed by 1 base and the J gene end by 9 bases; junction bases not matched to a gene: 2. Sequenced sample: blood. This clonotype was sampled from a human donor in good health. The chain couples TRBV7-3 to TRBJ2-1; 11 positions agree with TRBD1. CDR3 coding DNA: TGTGCCAGCAGCTTAATGGGACAGGGGGTTGAGCAGTTCTTC. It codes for CASSLMGQGVEQFF.